This T cell receptor (beta chain) derives from a study of shared clonotypes between healthy human individuals. About this clone: The antigen remains unidentified.

Regarding the study as a whole: Represented diversity, genetic and exposure-history alike, was limited by few donors. Larger richness was generally estimated for naive than memory subsets. Large depth notwithstanding, sorted-subset sequencing proved incomplete by rarefaction.

CDR1 is MGHRA, CDR2 YSYEKL, per germline. The CDR3 runs to 16 residues. The junction had 7 bases not matched to a gene; V was cut back by 2 bases and J by 5 bases. Genomic DNA from each subset was divided evenly over several immunoSEQ plates. Assay: immunoSEQ multiplex PCR; the TCRdb copy retains only in-frame clones and omits some. The table has around 1.9 million clones, about 93% seen once. Naive CD8 cells were CD45RO-negative, positively selected for CCR7, excluding terminally differentiated effector memory CD45RA+ cells. The sequence was collected from a man aged 18 to 30 in good health. Some clones in this sample may be carry-over from other donors' samples. This sequence joins TRBV4-1 and TRBJ2-3, with 10 bases fitting TRBD2. Sequenced sample: naive CD8+ T cells from PBMCs. The DNA of the CDR3 is TGCGCCAGCAGCCAACCACTAGCGGGAAATAGAGATACGCAGTATTTT. Translation: CASSQPLAGNRDTQYF.